This is a list of T cell receptor beta chains from one sample in a study of blood T cells in healthy people across ages. One entry per CDR3 protein results from TCRdb running MiXCR on the 5' RACE reads. The sample holds 800,000 to 950,000 distinct CDR3 sequences, approximately 49% seen once. Source material: blood. These receptors originate from a man aged 25 to 40 in good health. CDR3s include the opening cysteine and the closing phenylalanine or tryptophan. D genes are given only for firm matches. Part of the rows lack a size; the others show once, few, many or a class for expanded clones.

size: NA; J: TRBJ2-2; V: TRBV12-3/TRBV12-4; D: TRBD1; DNA: TGTGCCAGCAGTGGGTTGCCAGGGGGCACCGGGGAGCTGTTTTTT; CDR3: CASSGLPGGTGELFF
size: NA; J: TRBJ2-2; V: TRBV3-1; D: TRBD2; DNA: TGTGCCAGCAGCCGAACTAGCGGGGGGATCACCGGGGAGCTGTTTTTT; CDR3: CASSRTSGGITGELFF
size: NA; J: TRBJ1-1; V: TRBV29-1; D: NA; DNA: TGCAGCGCCGTCGACGGTGTATGGAACACTGAAGCTTTCTTT; CDR3: CSAVDGVWNTEAFF
size: NA; J: TRBJ2-7; V: TRBV12-3/TRBV12-4; D: TRBD2; DNA: TGTGCCAGCAGGAGGACTAGCGACTACGAGCAGTACTTC; CDR3: CASRRTSDYEQYF
size: NA; J: TRBJ1-2; V: TRBV2; D: NA; DNA: TGTGCCAGCAGACCGGACGTCTATGGCTACACCTTC; CDR3: CASRPDVYGYTF
size: few; J: TRBJ2-5; V: TRBV29-1; D: NA; DNA: TGCAGCGGGTGGACCGATACCCCAGAGACCCAGTACTTC; CDR3: CSGWTDTPETQYF
size: NA; J: TRBJ1-6; V: TRBV27; D: NA; DNA: TGTGCCAGCAGTTTAGGGGCGGACTATAATTCACCCCTCCACTTT; CDR3: CASSLGADYNSPLHF
size: NA; J: TRBJ2-3; V: TRBV6-6; D: NA; DNA: TGTGCCAGCAGACGCCCCGGGGTTAGCACAGATACGCAGTATTTT; CDR3: CASRRPGVSTDTQYF
size: NA; J: TRBJ2-7; V: TRBV5-1; D: NA; DNA: TGCGCCAGCAGAGAGGACATTTACTACGAGCAGTACTTC; CDR3: CASREDIYYEQYF
size: NA; J: TRBJ2-1; V: TRBV6-4; D: NA; DNA: TGTGCCAGCAGTGGGGGCAGATATACTGAGCAGTTCTTC; CDR3: CASSGGRYTEQFF
size: NA; J: TRBJ2-7; V: TRBV9; D: NA; DNA: TGTGCCAGCAGCGTAGAAGTAGGGTCAGGGTCCTGCGAGCAGTACTTC; CDR3: CASSVEVGSGSCEQYF